This T cell receptor (beta chain) appears in the sequencing data of a study of cytomegalovirus exposure and HLA in healthy donors. The V end lost 2 bases, the J end lost 2 bases, and 9 bases lay between the germline ends. The CDR3 consists of 14 residues. CDR1 and CDR2 (germline): MNHNS, SASEGT. 60 Vbeta and 13 Jbeta primers were used in PCR. Sequencing was performed with immunoSEQ multiplex PCR; in TCRdb, only in-frame clones are kept and a portion is missing. The repertoire table contains around 52,000 clones. This receptor was identified in a woman aged 45 to 65 in good health and CMV-seropositive. The source material was PBMCs. This rearrangement joins TRBV6-1 to TRBJ1-2; D unresolved. CDR3 protein: CASSELVGNYGYTF. In nucleotides, the CDR3 is TGTGCCAGCAGTGAACTCGTCGGGAACTATGGCTACACCTTC.